The TCR beta chain under discussion was sequenced for a study of early T cells in non-severe SARS-CoV-2 infection. Overall study context: The chains were unpaired, and the sequenced material was bulk RNA from unsorted whole blood. Study outcomes and limitations: The VDJdb matching leaned toward anti-spike CD8 responses and overlooked private and CD4 specificities.

Molecules of cDNA were individually given unique molecular identifiers that were attached to them. Each CDR3 protein gets one entry after TCRdb re-called the 5' RACE reads with MiXCR. The sample contains about 42,000 distinct CDR3 sequences, less than 8.5% of which appear only once. As concerns this clonotype: Its antigen remains unidentified.

Sequencing was carried out using whole blood. The clonotype was recovered from an adult who was a healthcare worker with PCR-confirmed SARS-CoV-2 infection or an uninfected control (not recorded which).

CDR3 bases: TGTGCCAGCAGCCCCATGGTGGGGGCGAACTATGGCTACACCTTC. Translation gives CASSPMVGANYGYTF. The chain carries TRBV9 and TRBJ1-2, with D tentatively TRBD1 (6 bases). V gave up 4 bases and J gave up 2 bases, with 15 bases separating them. Germline loops: CDR1 SGDLS, CDR2 YYNGEE. The CDR3 is made up of 15 amino acids. The full variable domain, rest sourced from reference TRBV9 and TRBJ1-2, is DSGVTQTPKHLITATGQRVTLRCSPRSGDLSVYWYQQSLDQGLQFLIQYYNGEERAKGNILERFSAQQFPDLHSELNLSSLELGDSALYFCASSPMVGANYGYTFGSGTRLTVV.